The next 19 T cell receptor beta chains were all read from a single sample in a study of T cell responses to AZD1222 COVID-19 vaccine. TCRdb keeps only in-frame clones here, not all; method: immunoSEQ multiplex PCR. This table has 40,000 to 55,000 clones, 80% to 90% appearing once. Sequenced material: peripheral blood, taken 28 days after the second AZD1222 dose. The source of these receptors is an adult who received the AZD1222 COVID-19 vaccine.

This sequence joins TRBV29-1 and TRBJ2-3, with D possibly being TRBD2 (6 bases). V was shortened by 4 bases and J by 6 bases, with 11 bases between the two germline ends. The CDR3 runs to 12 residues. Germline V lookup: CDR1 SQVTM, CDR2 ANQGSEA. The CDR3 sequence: CSVGSSVDTQYF. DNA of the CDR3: TGCAGCGTTGGATCTAGCGTGGATACGCAGTATTTT.

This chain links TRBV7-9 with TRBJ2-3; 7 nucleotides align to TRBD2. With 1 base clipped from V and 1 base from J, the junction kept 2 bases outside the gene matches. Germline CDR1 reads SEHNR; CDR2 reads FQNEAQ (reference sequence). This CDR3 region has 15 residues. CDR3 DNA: TGTGCCAGCAGCTTAGTGGCGGGAGGCACAGATACGCAGTATTTT. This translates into CASSLVAGGTDTQYF.

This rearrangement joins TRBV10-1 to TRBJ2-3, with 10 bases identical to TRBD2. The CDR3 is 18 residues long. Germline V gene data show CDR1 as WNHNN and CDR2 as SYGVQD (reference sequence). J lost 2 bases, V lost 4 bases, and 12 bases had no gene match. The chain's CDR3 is CASSGPFRAGGDTDTQYF. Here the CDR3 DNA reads TGCGCCAGCAGTGGCCCGTTTCGAGCGGGAGGGGACACAGATACGCAGTATTTT.

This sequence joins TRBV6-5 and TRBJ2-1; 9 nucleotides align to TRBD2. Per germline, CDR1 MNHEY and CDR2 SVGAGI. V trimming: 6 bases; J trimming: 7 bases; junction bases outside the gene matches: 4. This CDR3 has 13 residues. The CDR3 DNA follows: TGTGCCAGCAGCTGGACTAGCGTTAATGAGCAGTTCTTC. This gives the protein CASSWTSVNEQFF.

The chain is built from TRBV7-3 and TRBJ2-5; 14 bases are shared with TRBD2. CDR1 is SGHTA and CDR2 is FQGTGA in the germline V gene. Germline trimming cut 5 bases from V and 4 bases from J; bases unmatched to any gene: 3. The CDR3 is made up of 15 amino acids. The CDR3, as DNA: TGTGCCAGCAGCAGGGGACTAGCGGGAGTAGAGACCCAGTACTTC. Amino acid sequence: CASSRGLAGVETQYF.

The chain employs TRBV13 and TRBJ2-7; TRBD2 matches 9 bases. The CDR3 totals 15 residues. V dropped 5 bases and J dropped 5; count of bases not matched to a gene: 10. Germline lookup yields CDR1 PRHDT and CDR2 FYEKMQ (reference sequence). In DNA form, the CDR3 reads TGTGCCAGCAGCCCCCGAGACGGGACTAGCCACGAGCAGTACTTC. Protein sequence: CASSPRDGTSHEQYF.

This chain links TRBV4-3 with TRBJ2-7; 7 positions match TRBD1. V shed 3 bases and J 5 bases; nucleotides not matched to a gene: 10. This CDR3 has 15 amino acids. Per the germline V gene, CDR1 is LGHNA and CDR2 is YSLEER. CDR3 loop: CASSQEQGKNHEQYF. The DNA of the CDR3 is TGCGCCAGCAGCCAGGAACAGGGGAAGAACCACGAGCAGTACTTC.

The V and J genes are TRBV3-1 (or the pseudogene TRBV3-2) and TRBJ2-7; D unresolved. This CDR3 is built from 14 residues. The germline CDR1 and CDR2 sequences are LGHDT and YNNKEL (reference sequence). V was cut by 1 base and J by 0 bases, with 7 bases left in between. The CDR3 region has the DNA TGTGCCAGCAGCCAAGGAACGCTCTCCTACGAGCAGTACTTC. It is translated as CASSQGTLSYEQYF.

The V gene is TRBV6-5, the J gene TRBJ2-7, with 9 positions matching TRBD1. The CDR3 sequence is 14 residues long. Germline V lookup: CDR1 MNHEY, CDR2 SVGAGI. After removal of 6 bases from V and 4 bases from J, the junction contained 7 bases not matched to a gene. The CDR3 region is CASRQGQGSYEQYF. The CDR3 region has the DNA TGTGCCAGCAGGCAGGGACAGGGTTCTTACGAGCAGTACTTC.

CDR3 amino acids: CASSAPLARTVEQYF. As DNA, the CDR3 is TGTGCCAGCAGTGCGCCACTAGCGAGAACCGTCGAGCAGTACTTC. V and J are TRBV28 and TRBJ2-7; 7 positions agree with TRBD2. The CDR3 loop spans 15 amino acids. CDR1 is MDHEN and CDR2 is SYDVKM in the germline V gene. J gave up 6 bases and V 5 bases, and 13 bases lay outside the gene matches.

The CDR3 bases are TGCGCCAGCAGTGAAGTTCCGGGACAGGGTTCGGGCGGGGAGCTGTTTTTT. Amino acids: CASSEVPGQGSGGELFF. The J gene is TRBJ2-2, the V gene TRBV10-1; 9 bases line up with TRBD1. The junction had 12 bases not matched to a gene; V was cut back by 3 bases and J by 7 bases. The CDR3 consists of 17 residues. Germline V gives CDR1 WNHNN, CDR2 SYGVQD (reference sequence).

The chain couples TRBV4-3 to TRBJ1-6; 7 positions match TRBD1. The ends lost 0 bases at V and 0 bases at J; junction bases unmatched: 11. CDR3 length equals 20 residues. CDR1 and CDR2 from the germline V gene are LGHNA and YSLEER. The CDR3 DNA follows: TGCGCCAGCAGCCAAGATCCAGGTGGACAGGCAAGCTCCTATAATTCACCCCTCCACTTT. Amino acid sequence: CASSQDPGGQASSYNSPLHF.

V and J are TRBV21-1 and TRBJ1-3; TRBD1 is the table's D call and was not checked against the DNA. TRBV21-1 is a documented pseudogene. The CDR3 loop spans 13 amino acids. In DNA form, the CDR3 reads TGTGCCAGCAGCGGGACAGGGTCGAACACCATATATTTT. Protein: CASSGTGSNTIYF.

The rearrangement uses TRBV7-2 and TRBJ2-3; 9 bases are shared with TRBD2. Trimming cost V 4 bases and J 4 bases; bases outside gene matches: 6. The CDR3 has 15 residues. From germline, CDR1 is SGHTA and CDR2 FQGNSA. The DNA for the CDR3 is TGTGCCAGCAGCTCCGTAGCGGGAGTGGCAGATACGCAGTATTTT. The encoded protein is CASSSVAGVADTQYF.

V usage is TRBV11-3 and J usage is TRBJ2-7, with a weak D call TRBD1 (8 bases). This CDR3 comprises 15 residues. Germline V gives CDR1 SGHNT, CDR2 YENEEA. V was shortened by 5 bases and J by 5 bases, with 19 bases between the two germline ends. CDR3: CASSPQGGSGHEQYF. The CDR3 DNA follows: TGTGCCAGCAGCCCACAGGGGGGGAGCGGCCACGAGCAGTACTTC.

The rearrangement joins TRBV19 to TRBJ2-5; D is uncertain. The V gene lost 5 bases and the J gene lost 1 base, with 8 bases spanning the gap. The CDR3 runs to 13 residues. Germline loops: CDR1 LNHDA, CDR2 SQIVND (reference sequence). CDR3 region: CASSGSSQETQYF. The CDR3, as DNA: TGTGCCAGTAGTGGATCCTCCCAAGAGACCCAGTACTTC.

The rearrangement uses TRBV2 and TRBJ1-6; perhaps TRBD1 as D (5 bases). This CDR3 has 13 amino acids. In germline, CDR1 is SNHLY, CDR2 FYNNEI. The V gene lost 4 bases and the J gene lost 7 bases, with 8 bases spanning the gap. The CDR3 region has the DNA TGTGCCAGCAGTGGACAGCCCAATTCACCCCTCCACTTT. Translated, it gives CASSGQPNSPLHF.

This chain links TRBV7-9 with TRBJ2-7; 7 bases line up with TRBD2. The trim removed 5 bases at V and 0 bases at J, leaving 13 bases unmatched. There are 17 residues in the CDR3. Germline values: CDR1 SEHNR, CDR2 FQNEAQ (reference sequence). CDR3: CASSPLRGSGLSYEQYF. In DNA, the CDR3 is TGTGCCAGCAGCCCTCTCCGGGGTAGCGGGCTCTCCTACGAGCAGTACTTC. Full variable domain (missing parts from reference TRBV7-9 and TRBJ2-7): DTGVSQNPRHKITKRGQNVTFRCDPISEHNRLYWYRQTLGQGPEFLTYFQNEAQLEKSRLLSDRFSAERPKGSFSTLEIQRTEQGDSAMYLCASSPLRGSGLSYEQYFGPGTRLTVT.

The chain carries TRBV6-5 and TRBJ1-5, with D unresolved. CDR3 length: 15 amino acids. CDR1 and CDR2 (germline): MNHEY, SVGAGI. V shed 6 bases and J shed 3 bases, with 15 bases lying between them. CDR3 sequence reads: CASSSRGIYNQPQHF. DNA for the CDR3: TGTGCCAGCAGCTCCCGGGGTATTTACAATCAGCCCCAGCATTTT.